This passage covers 11 T cell receptor beta chains from one sample sequenced in a study of CD8 T cells in Susac syndrome. The authors reverse transcribed roughly 0.5 to 1 ug RNA with random hexamers. TCRdb passed the immunoSEQ multiplex PCR reads through MiXCR, listing each CDR3 protein once. The sample gives approximately 220,000 distinct CDR3 sequences, around 93% of which show up once; approximately 0.075% is in the top ten. Input material: CD4+ T cells from PBMCs. Source of these receptors: a human donor with multiple sclerosis.

The chain recombines TRBV30 with TRBJ1-2, with D perhaps matching TRBD1 (6 bases). The CDR3 covers 13 residues. V lost 2 bases and J 9 bases, leaving 16 bases between the germline ends. Per the germline V gene, CDR1 is GTSNPN and CDR2 is SVGIG (reference sequence). The CDR3 DNA reads TGTGCCTGGAGTACCCGACAGGTTGGGAGCTACACCTTC. Protein: CAWSTRQVGSYTF.

The genes are TRBV18 and TRBJ2-1; the D gene is possibly TRBD2 (7 bases). This CDR3 spans 14 amino acids. Trimming stripped 3 bases from V and 6 bases from J, with 12 bases between. Germline V gives CDR1 KGHSH, CDR2 LQKENI. CDR3 amino acids: CASSPPGGLNEQFF. The CDR3, as DNA: TGTGCCAGCTCACCTCCCGGGGGGCTCAATGAGCAGTTCTTC. Complete variable domain (other parts from reference TRBV18 and TRBJ2-1): NAGVMQNPRHLVRRRGQEARLRCSPMKGHSHVYWYRQLPEEGLKFMVYLQKENIIDESGMPKERFSAEFPKEGPSILRIQQVVRGDSAAYFCASSPPGGLNEQFFGPGTRLTVL.

The chain combines TRBV30 with TRBJ2-5; D remains unclear. CDR1 and CDR2 (germline): GTSNPN, SVGIG (reference sequence). The length of the CDR3 is 11 residues. Trimming shortened V by 6 bases and J by 2 bases, and 7 bases separated the two germline ends. The CDR3 loop is CACYIQETQYF. In nucleotides, the CDR3 is TGTGCCTGTTACATACAAGAGACCCAGTACTTC.

This chain connects TRBV3-1 to TRBJ1-2; D is perhaps TRBD1 (5 bases). Per germline, CDR1 LGHDT and CDR2 YNNKEL (reference sequence). The CDR3 is 15 amino acids. V lost 3 bases to trimming and J lost 4 bases, with 15 bases between them. The CDR3 DNA follows: TGTGCCAGCAGCCACTTGACGACAGTGAGCTATGGCTACACCTTC. The encoded protein is CASSHLTTVSYGYTF.

This clonotype was observed a single time. The genes are TRBV20-1 and TRBJ1-1; D remains unclear. The CDR3 sequence is 13 residues long. Germline V gene lookup returns CDR1 DFQATT and CDR2 SNEGSKA (reference sequence). With 1 base removed from V and 5 bases from J, the gap between germline ends came to 11 bases. CDR3 DNA: TGCAGTGCTAGAGGGGGATTAAGGACTGAAGCTTTCTTT. Translation gives CSARGGLRTEAFF.

The chain uses TRBV19 and TRBJ2-1; D remains unclear. The CDR3 is 14 residues long. V was clipped by 8 bases and J by 2 bases, with 13 bases between them. Germline V gene sequence: CDR1 LNHDA, CDR2 SQIVND (reference sequence). The CDR3 loop reads CASATEHPYNEQFF. In nucleotides, the CDR3 is TGTGCCAGTGCGACCGAGCACCCCTACAATGAGCAGTTCTTC.

The chain uses TRBV2 and TRBJ1-5; D unclear. The CDR3 totals 15 residues. The germline V gene encodes CDR1 SNHLY and CDR2 FYNNEI. V was cut by 0 bases and J by 5 bases, with 11 bases left in between. CDR3 in DNA: TGTGCCAGCAGTGAAGCGCAGGCGCTTTATCAGCCCCAGCATTTT. The encoded protein is CASSEAQALYQPQHF.

The gene calls are TRBV18 and TRBJ1-1; 8 positions match TRBD1. J gave up 1 base and V 5 bases, and 6 bases lay outside the gene matches. Germline V gene lookup returns CDR1 KGHSH and CDR2 LQKENI. There are 15 residues in the CDR3. CDR3 region: CASSEYQGANTEAFF. CDR3 bases: TGTGCCAGCTCAGAATATCAGGGGGCGAACACTGAAGCTTTCTTT.

This sequence joins TRBV12-3 or TRBV12-4 and TRBJ1-1; D perhaps matches TRBD1 (6 bases). The ends were cut back, 4 bases at V and 4 bases at J, with 16 bases in the middle. CDR3 length: 15 residues. The CDR3 DNA reads as TGTGCCAGCAGTTCCCACAGGGTTGTGACCACTGAAGCTTTCTTT. Translation gives CASSSHRVVTTEAFF.

This clonotype was detected only once. This chain joins TRBV20-1 and TRBJ1-2; 9 positions agree with TRBD1. With V trimmed by 3 bases and J by 7 bases, 9 bases remained unmatched. The germline CDR1 and CDR2 sequences are DFQATT and SNEGSKA (reference sequence). The CDR3 loop spans 14 amino acids. CDR3 loop: CSASVTGGEGGYTF. For the CDR3, the DNA is TGCAGTGCTAGTGTTACAGGGGGCGAGGGTGGCTACACCTTC.

The rearrangement links TRBV27 to TRBJ2-6; TRBD1 matches at 8 bases. The CDR3 has 20 residues. After removal of 4 bases from V and 0 bases from J, the junction contained 14 bases not matched to a gene. In germline, CDR1 is MNHEY, CDR2 SMNVEV (reference sequence). In DNA, the CDR3 is TGTGCCAGCAGTTCAGGGACAGGCCACCCGGAATCCTCTGGGGCCAACGTCCTGACTTTC. It specifies CASSSGTGHPESSGANVLTF.